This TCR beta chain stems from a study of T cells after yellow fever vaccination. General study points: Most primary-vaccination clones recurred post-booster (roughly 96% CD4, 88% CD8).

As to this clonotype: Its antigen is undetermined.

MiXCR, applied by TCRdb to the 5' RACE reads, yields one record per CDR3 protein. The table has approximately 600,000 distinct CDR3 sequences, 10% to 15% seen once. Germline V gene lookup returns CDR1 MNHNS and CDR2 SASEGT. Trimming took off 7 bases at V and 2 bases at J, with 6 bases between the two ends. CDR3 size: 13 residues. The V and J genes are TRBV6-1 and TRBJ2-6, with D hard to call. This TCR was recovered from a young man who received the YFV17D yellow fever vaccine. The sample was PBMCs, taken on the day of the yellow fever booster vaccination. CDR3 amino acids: CASTSPGANVLTF. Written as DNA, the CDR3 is TGTGCCAGCACGAGTCCTGGGGCCAACGTCCTGACTTTC.